Below, one TCR beta chain is given with its context. The data derive from a study of brain T cells in children with intractable seizures. The protocol was immunoSEQ multiplex PCR, while the TCRdb copy is restricted to in-frame clones and leaves out a portion. This sample carries tens of thousands of clones, around 94% of them seen once, and the ten largest clones take about 6.8%. The CDR3 is 13 residues long. V lost 4 bases and J 5 bases, leaving 11 bases between the germline ends. CDR1 is LNHDA and CDR2 is SQIVND in the germline V gene (reference sequence). This clonotype originated in a boy between 10 and 17 years old with focal cortical dysplasia and intractable seizures. This specimen was peripheral blood, taken at surgery. The chain recombines TRBV19 with TRBJ2-5; D possibly uses TRBD1 or TRBD2 (5 bases each). CDR3 protein: CASSTFGGETQYF. The CDR3 nucleotides read TGTGCCAGTAGTACATTTGGGGGTGAGACCCAGTACTTC.